Below are 3 T cell receptor beta chains sequenced from a single sample in a study of shared clonotypes between healthy human individuals. Sequencing used immunoSEQ multiplex PCR; TCRdb keeps in-frame clones, though not all of them. The table has about 510,000 clones, about 96% seen once. The sample taken for sequencing was naive CD4+ T cells sorted from blood. The sample's subset: CD45RA+ positively selected. The receptor source for this set is a woman younger than 45 in good health.

This rearrangement joins TRBV18 to TRBJ2-1; 13 bases are shared with TRBD2. The CDR3 consists of 16 residues. Trimming at V came to 3 bases and at J to 12 bases, leaving 11 bases not matched to a gene. The germline gives CDR1 KGHSH, CDR2 LQKENI. The CDR3 DNA follows: TGTGCCAGCTCACCCACTAACGGACTAGCGGGAGCCGGGCAGTTCTTC. This gives the protein CASSPTNGLAGAGQFF.

This clone has a single count. The chain has TRBV10-2 and TRBJ1-5; unclear D gene. Trimming pared 10 bases from V and 2 bases from J, leaving 15 bases between. Germline V gene data show CDR1 as WSHSY and CDR2 as SAAADI. This CDR3 has 14 amino acids. The CDR3 sequence is CATSDWSGNQPQHF. In DNA form, the CDR3 reads TGCGCCACTTCGGACTGGTCGGGCAATCAGCCCCAGCATTTT.

The V gene is TRBV7-9, the J gene TRBJ2-7; D unresolved. The germline gives CDR1 SEHNR, CDR2 FQNEAQ (reference sequence). This CDR3 is built from 12 residues. The V end was cut by 5 bases, the J end by 2 bases, with 7 bases between. CDR3 DNA sequence: TGTGCCAGCAGCCGACAAACCTACGAGCAGTACTTC. Encoded protein: CASSRQTYEQYF.